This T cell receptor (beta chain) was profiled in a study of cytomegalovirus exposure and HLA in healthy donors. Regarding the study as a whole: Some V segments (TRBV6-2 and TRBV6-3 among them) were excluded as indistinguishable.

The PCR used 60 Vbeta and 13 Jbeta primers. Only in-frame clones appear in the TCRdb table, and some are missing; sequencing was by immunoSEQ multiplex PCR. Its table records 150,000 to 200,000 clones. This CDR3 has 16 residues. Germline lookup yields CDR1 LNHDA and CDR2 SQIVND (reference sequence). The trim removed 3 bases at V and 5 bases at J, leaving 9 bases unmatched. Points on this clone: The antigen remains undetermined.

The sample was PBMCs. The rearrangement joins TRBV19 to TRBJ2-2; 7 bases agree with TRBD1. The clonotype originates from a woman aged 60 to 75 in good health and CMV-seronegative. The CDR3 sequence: CASSMDYRGRTGELFF. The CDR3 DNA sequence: TGTGCCAGTAGTATGGATTACAGGGGACGTACCGGGGAGCTGTTTTTT.